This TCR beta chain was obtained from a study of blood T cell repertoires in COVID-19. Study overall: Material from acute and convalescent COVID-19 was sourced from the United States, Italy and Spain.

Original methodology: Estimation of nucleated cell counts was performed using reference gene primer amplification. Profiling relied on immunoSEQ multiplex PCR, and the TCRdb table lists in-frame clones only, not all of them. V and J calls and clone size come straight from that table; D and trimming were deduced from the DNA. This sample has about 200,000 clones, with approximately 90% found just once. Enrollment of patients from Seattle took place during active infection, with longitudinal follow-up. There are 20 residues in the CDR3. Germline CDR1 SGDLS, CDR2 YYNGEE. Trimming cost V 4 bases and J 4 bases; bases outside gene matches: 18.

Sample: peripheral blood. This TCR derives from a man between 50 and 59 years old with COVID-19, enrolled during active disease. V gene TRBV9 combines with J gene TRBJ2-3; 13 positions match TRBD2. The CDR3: CASSPRTSGRGAGYADTQYF. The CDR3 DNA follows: TGTGCCAGCAGCCCCCGGACTAGCGGGAGAGGGGCTGGCTACGCAGATACGCAGTATTTT.